Below, 16 T cell receptor beta chains from the same sample are listed, as sequenced in a study of early T cells in non-severe SARS-CoV-2 infection. TCRdb used MiXCR to reprocess the 5' RACE reads, holding one entry per CDR3 protein. The data contain tens of thousands of distinct CDR3 sequences, over 9.5% of them singletons. Sample: whole blood, taken at baseline. The receptor set was obtained from an adult who was a healthcare worker with PCR-confirmed SARS-CoV-2 infection or an uninfected control (not recorded which).

This clonotype was counted between two and nine times. The CDR3 spells CASSLSAGRADTQYF. The CDR3 bases are TGTGCCAGCAGCTTAAGTGCGGGAAGGGCAGATACGCAGTATTTT. The J gene is TRBJ2-3, the V gene TRBV7-8; D is possibly TRBD2 (6 bases). The CDR3 consists of 15 residues. Between the trimmed V and J ends, which lost 2 bases and 4 bases, there was a span of 13 bases. CDR1 is SGHVS, CDR2 FQNEAQ, per germline.

The chain links TRBV5-1 to TRBJ1-6; D remains ambiguous. The ends were cut back, 0 bases at V and 6 bases at J, with 4 bases in the middle. From germline, CDR1 is SGHRS and CDR2 YFSETQ. This CDR3 contains 13 residues. The CDR3 here is CASSLELNSPLHF. CDR3 nucleotide sequence: TGCGCCAGCAGCTTGGAACTTAATTCACCCCTCCACTTT.

The table lists this clonotype with many counts. The chain couples TRBV6-1 to TRBJ1-2; 10 nucleotides match TRBD1. CDR1 is MNHNS, CDR2 SASEGT, per germline. CDR3 size: 14 residues. Unmatched junction bases numbered 8, after V lost 6 bases and J lost 7 bases. CDR3 in amino acids: CASSARDRGPGYTF. CDR3 sequence (DNA): TGTGCCAGCAGCGCCAGGGACAGGGGACCTGGCTACACCTTC.

The chain uses TRBV11-2 and TRBJ2-5, with D perhaps matching TRBD2 (6 bases). Trimming left V 1 base short and J 2 bases short, with 8 bases between. Germline V gene data show CDR1 as SGHAT and CDR2 as FQNNGV. This CDR3 spans 14 amino acids. The CDR3 is CASSLGSGQETQYF. In DNA form, the CDR3 reads TGTGCCAGCAGCTTAGGTAGCGGACAAGAGACCCAGTACTTC.

This clonotype has only a few counts. V is TRBV6-6 and J is TRBJ2-1; TRBD2 matches 8 bases. Germline V gene sequence: CDR1 MNHNY, CDR2 SVGAGI (reference sequence). The CDR3 has 15 amino acids. V lost 5 bases, J lost 7 bases, and 10 bases stayed unmatched. CDR3 residues: CASSPRGTRRNEQFF. CDR3 sequence (DNA): TGTGCCAGCAGTCCGCGAGGGACTAGGAGGAATGAGCAGTTCTTC.

This clonotype came up many times. The chain joins TRBV12-3 or TRBV12-4 to TRBJ2-2, with 7 bases that match TRBD1. There are 14 residues in the CDR3. Unmatched junction bases numbered 3, after V lost 6 bases and J lost 2 bases. DNA for the CDR3: TGTGCCAGCAGACAGGGGTTTAACACCGGGGAGCTGTTTTTT. Translated: CASRQGFNTGELFF.

The chain recombines TRBV20-1 with TRBJ2-1; 9 nucleotides match TRBD2. The germline CDR1 and CDR2 sequences are DFQATT and SNEGSKA (reference sequence). The length of the CDR3 is 17 residues. Trimming cost V 5 bases and J 1 base; bases outside gene matches: 12. As DNA, the CDR3 is TGCAGTGCTCACGGGGCGCTAGCGGGGAGGTCCTACAATGAGCAGTTCTTC. Encoded protein: CSAHGALAGRSYNEQFF.

In this sample, this clonotype turned up many times. The genes are TRBV7-9 and TRBJ2-3, with D tentatively TRBD1 (6 bases). Trimming pared 7 bases from V and 8 bases from J, leaving 19 bases between. Germline V gene sequence: CDR1 SEHNR, CDR2 FQNEAQ (reference sequence). The CDR3 covers 14 residues. CDR3 sequence: CASTLADEGGTQYF. CDR3 nucleotide sequence: TGTGCCAGCACCCTCGCCGATGAAGGGGGTACGCAGTATTTT.

As DNA, the CDR3 is TGTGCCATCAGCACACAGGGGGCTGGCGGCTACACCTTC. It encodes CAISTQGAGGYTF. V and J are TRBV10-3 and TRBJ1-2; 9 nucleotides align to TRBD1. The CDR3 runs to 13 residues. CDR1 and CDR2 (germline): ENHRY, SYGVKD. The V and J ends lost 6 bases and 8 bases, in that order; junction bases with no gene match: 7.

This clonotype has only a few counts. The genes are TRBV20-1 and TRBJ2-1; D call uncertain. From germline, CDR1 is DFQATT and CDR2 SNEGSKA (reference sequence). CDR3 size: 12 residues. V lost 6 bases and J lost 6, with 12 bases in between. DNA for the CDR3: TGCAGTGCCACCCTACCAATCAATGAGCAGTTCTTC. It is translated as CSATLPINEQFF.

This clonotype was observed a handful of times. The rearrangement uses TRBV27 and TRBJ2-3; TRBD2 is a possible D gene (5 bases). V lost 3 bases and J lost 2, with 15 bases in between. Germline V gene sequence: CDR1 MNHEY, CDR2 SMNVEV (reference sequence). CDR3 size: 16 residues. The CDR3 sequence: CASSFNRGLSTDTQYF. In DNA form, the CDR3 reads TGTGCCAGCAGTTTTAACCGGGGATTGTCCACAGATACGCAGTATTTT.

This clonotype was seen only a few times. The chain couples TRBV10-1 to TRBJ1-1, with 7 bases aligning to TRBD1. Germline V gene data show CDR1 as WNHNN and CDR2 as SYGVQD (reference sequence). The length of the CDR3 is 15 residues. With 6 bases clipped from V and 0 bases from J, the junction kept 7 bases outside the gene matches. CDR3 protein: CASRDRSTLNTEAFF. The CDR3 bases are TGCGCCAGCAGGGACAGGTCAACTCTGAACACTGAAGCTTTCTTT.

This clonotype was seen a few times. The chain couples TRBV4-1 to TRBJ1-1; D is ambiguous. The ends were cut back, 4 bases at V and 1 base at J, with 10 bases in the middle. The CDR3 spans 14 residues. Germline loops: CDR1 MGHRA, CDR2 YSYEKL. CDR3 protein: CASSPMSRNTEAFF. The CDR3 nucleotides read TGCGCCAGCAGCCCCATGTCCCGGAACACTGAAGCTTTCTTT.

V and J are TRBV5-4 and TRBJ2-7; unclear D gene. V shed 2 bases and J shed 2 bases, with 11 bases lying between them. Germline V gene sequence: CDR1 SGHNT, CDR2 YYREEE (reference sequence). This CDR3 is 14 amino acids long. CDR3 sequence (DNA): TGTGCCAGCAGCTTTTCGTCCAGAACCTACGAGCAGTACTTC. This sequence encodes CASSFSSRTYEQYF.

The genes are TRBV3-1 and TRBJ2-3; D might be TRBD2 (5 bases). CDR1 and CDR2 (germline): LGHDT, YNNKEL (reference sequence). CDR3 size: 14 residues. Trimming removed 0 bases from V and 6 bases from J, with 10 bases in between. The CDR3: CASSQDAQRDTQYF. Here the CDR3 DNA reads TGTGCCAGCAGCCAAGATGCCCAGCGGGATACGCAGTATTTT.

This clonotype was found a few times. This chain links TRBV6-1 with TRBJ2-1; possible D gene TRBD2, 6 bases. Trimming took off 2 bases at V and 9 bases at J, with 17 bases between the two ends. In germline, CDR1 is MNHNS, CDR2 SASEGT. The CDR3 sequence is 15 residues long. The DNA for the CDR3 is TGTGCCAGCAGTGAATTGAGCGGGCCGCGGGGTGAGCAGTTCTTC. This encodes CASSELSGPRGEQFF.